This T cell receptor (beta chain) was sequenced for a study of blood T cell repertoires in COVID-19. About the study: There were acute and convalescent COVID-19 samples, and they came from the United States, Italy and Spain. Sources were T cells, B-cell-depleted T cells, or PBMCs; the material itself was cDNA or gDNA.

The V segment lost 1 base and the J segment 4 bases; nucleotides outside the gene matches: 6. The germline V gene encodes CDR1 SGHDT and CDR2 YYEEEE. This CDR3 contains 15 residues. Under the authors' procedure: Amplification of reference gene primers provided the estimated nucleated cell counts. The protocol was immunoSEQ multiplex PCR, while the TCRdb copy is restricted to in-frame clones and leaves out a portion. Clonal size and the V and J genes are those of that table, whereas D and trimming came from the DNA. The sample has around 63,000 clones; 70% to 85% are singletons. This clone came up a few times.

The sequenced material came from peripheral blood. The rearrangement joins TRBV5-6 to TRBJ2-3; TRBD1 matches 7 bases. The receptor was derived from a human donor in a cohort sampled during active COVID-19. CDR3 in DNA: TGTGCCAGCAGCTTGACAGGGGATATGGCAGATACGCAGTATTTT. Translated, it gives CASSLTGDMADTQYF.